This TCR beta chain emerged from a study of shared clonotypes between healthy human individuals. Naivety among CD8 cells was defined by CD45RO negativity and positive CCR7 selection, thereby excluding terminally differentiated effector memory CD45RA+ cells. Germline loops: CDR1 SGHVS, CDR2 FNYEAQ. Trimming cost V 5 bases and J 3 bases; bases outside gene matches: 8. The CDR3 length is 17 residues. TCRdb's copy holds only in-frame clones and misses some; the assay was immunoSEQ multiplex PCR. The top ten hold over 0.2% of the sample, which has roughly 770,000 clones, roughly 96% seen once. The sample was naive CD8+ T cells sorted from blood. The J gene is TRBJ1-5, the V gene TRBV7-6; 12 bases fit TRBD1. The source of this sequence is a man in his thirties or forties in good health. CDR3 region: CASSPGTGGDINQPQHF. CDR3 bases: TGTGCCAGCAGCCCCGGGACAGGGGGCGATATCAATCAGCCCCAGCATTTT.